This T cell receptor (beta chain) was observed in a study of shared clonotypes between healthy human individuals. Study-wide points: The low donor count limited represented genetic and exposure-history diversity.

V shed 5 bases, J shed 6 bases, and the junction held 6 bases outside the gene matches. Looked up from germline, CDR1 is SGHAT and CDR2 is FQNNGV. The CDR3 is 14 amino acids. HIV-negative, healthy adults without recent acute infections or vaccinations were the donors. In unsorted samples, genomic DNA was obtained using approximately 81 million PBMCs. Every immunoSEQ plate was one replicate of a subset's evenly spread DNA. The table came from immunoSEQ multiplex PCR; TCRdb's copy has only in-frame clones and leaves some out. Of about 510,000 clones detected, around 79% appear once; the ten largest clones hold roughly 13%. The table lists this clone with a count of one. No antigen is known for it.

The V and J genes are TRBV11-2 and TRBJ2-2; 7 bases match TRBD1. This sequence was found in a woman aged 40 to 50 in good health. Some clones in this sample may be carry-over from other donors' samples. Sequenced material: PBMCs. Written as DNA, the CDR3 is TGTGCCAGCAGCCGGGACAGTTGGTCCGGGGAGCTGTTTTTT. It encodes CASSRDSWSGELFF.